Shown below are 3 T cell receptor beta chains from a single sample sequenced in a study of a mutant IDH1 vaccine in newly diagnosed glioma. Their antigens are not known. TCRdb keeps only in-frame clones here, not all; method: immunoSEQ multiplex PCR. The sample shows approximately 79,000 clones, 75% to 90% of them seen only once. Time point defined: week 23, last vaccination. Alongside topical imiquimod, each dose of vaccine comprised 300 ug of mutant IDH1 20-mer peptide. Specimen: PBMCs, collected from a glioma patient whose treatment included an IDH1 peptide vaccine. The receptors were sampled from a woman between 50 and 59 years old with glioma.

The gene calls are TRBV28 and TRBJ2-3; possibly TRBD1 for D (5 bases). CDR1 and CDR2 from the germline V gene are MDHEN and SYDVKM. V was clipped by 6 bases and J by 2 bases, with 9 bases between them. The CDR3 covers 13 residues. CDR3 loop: CASRSDNTDTQYF. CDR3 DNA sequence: TGTGCCAGCAGGTCGGACAACACAGATACGCAGTATTTT. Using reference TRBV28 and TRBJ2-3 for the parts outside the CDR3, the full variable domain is DVKVTQSSRYLVKRTGEKVFLECVQDMDHENMFWYRQDPGLGLRLIYFSYDVKMKEKGDIPEGYSVSREKKERFSLILESASTNQTSMYLCASRSDNTDTQYFGPGTRLTVL.

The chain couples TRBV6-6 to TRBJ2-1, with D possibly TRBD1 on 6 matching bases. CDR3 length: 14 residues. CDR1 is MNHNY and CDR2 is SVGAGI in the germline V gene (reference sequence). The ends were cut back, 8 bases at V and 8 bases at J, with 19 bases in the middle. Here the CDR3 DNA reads TGTGCCAGCGGCCTGAACAGGGCCTCGGATGAGCAGTTCTTC. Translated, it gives CASGLNRASDEQFF.

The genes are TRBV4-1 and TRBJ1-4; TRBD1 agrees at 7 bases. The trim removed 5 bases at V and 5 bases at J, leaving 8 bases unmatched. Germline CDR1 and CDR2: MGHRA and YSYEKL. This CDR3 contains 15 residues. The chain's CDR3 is CASSFTPGQNEKLFF. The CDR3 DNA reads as TGCGCCAGCAGCTTCACCCCGGGACAGAATGAAAAACTGTTTTTT.